The 2 T cell receptor beta chains below were found in one sample sequenced in a study of technical replicates of blood from a handful of donors. The method was immunoSEQ multiplex PCR; TCRdb's version includes in-frame clones alone and lacks a portion of them. The sample holds 55,000 to 75,000 clones, approximately 89% seen once. What was sequenced was PBMCs. The receptors were sampled from a human donor in good health. Some clones in this sample may be carry-over from other donors' samples.

This clone occurred a few times. The V call is TRBV4-1, the J call TRBJ1-3; D perhaps matches TRBD1 (5 bases). The CDR3 covers 16 residues. Deletions cut 3 bases from V and 1 base from J, with 13 bases between. Germline CDR1 and CDR2: MGHRA and YSYEKL. The CDR3 is CASSQANQGSGNTIYF. DNA for the CDR3: TGCGCCAGCAGCCAGGCGAATCAGGGATCTGGAAACACCATATATTTT.

V is TRBV5-1 and J is TRBJ2-2, with 12 bases lining up with TRBD2. The CDR3 is 18 amino acids. V was pared by 0 bases and J by 4 bases, with 7 bases of the junction left unmatched. Germline V CDR1 and CDR2: SGHRS, YFSETQ. The DNA of the CDR3 is TGCGCCAGCAGCTTGGTCCCTAGCGGGGGGGCCACCACCGGGGAGCTGTTTTTT. Translated, it gives CASSLVPSGGATTGELFF.